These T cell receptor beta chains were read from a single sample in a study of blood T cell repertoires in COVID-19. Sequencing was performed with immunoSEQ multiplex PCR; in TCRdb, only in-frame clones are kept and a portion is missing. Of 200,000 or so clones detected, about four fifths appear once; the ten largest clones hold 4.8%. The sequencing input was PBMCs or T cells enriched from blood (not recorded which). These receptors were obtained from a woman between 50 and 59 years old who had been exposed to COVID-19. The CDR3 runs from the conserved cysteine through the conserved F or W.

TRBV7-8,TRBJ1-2,CASSHRGDYGYTF
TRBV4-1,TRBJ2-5,CASSQTGGETQYF
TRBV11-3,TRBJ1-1,CASSLGAANTEAFF
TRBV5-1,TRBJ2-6,CASSPSDRGASGANVLTF
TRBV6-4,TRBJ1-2,CASSDTHGQGGGSNYGYTF
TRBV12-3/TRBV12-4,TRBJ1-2,CASSFRFYGYTF
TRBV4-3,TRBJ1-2,CASSPSGGESPSGYTF
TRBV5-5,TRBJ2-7,CASSSLRDRGPYEQYF
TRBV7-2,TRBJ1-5,CASSLLNQPQHF
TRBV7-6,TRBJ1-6,CASSSDRADSPLHF
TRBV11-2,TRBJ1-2,CASSLDVGGVYGYTF
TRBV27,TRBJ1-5,CASSPDRAYRPQHF
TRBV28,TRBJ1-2,CASSSHRDRDGYTF
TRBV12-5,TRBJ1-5,CASGFGGFNQPQHF
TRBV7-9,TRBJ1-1,CASSLAAGGYTEAFF
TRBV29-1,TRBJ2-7,CSVTGSYEQYF
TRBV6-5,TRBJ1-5,CASKQGTNQPQHF
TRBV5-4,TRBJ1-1,CASSLDPRDTEAFF
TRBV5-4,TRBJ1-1,CASSLYGANTEAFF
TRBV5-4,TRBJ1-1,CASSLPSVTEAFF
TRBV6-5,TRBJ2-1,CASSYSKLKSWDEQFF
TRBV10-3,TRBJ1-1,CAISVDGVGNTEAFF
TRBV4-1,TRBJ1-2,CASSQQTGPYGYTF
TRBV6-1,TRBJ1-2,CASSESDRAGYTF
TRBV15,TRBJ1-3,CATSRGSGGQGGNTIYF
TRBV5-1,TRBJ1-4,CASSLRGHPNEKLFF
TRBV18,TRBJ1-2,CASSAGQLYGYTF
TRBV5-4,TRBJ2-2,CASSLGLAEELFF
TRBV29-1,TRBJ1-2,CSVGREAGYTF
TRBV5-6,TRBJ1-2,CASSLGRGKGSGYTF
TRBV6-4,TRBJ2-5,CASSDSIPRQGETQYF
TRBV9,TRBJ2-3,CASSLAAGFTDTQYF
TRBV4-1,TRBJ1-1,CASSLPGGGPEAFF
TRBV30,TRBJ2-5,CAWSVSRETQYF
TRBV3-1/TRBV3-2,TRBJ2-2,CASSHLSANTGELFF
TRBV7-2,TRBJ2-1,CASSSWTSGGYNEQFF
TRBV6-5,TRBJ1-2,CASSIRTGDYGYTF
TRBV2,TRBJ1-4,CASSAGQATNEKLFF
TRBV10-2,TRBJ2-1,CASSEWDSSYNEQFF
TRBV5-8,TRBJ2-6,CASSLDRMGFGANVLTF
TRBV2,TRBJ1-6,CASSQNTGLNSPLHF
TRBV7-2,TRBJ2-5,CASSGRANPQETQYF
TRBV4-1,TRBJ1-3,CASRSTGGNTIYF
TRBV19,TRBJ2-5,CATSAGETQYF
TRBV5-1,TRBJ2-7,CASSSTGLPYEQYF
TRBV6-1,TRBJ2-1,CASSEAATGNEQFF
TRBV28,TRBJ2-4,CASKETRALAKNIQYF
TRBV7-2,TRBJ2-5,CASSLGTFQETQYF
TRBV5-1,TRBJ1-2,CASSPDTSRYGYTF
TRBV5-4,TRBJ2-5,CASSDRQGGSETQYF
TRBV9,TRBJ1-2,CASSGGTGRRGYTF
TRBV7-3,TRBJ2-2,CASSLLGGNTGELFF
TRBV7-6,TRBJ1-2,CASSPVGGRDYGYTF
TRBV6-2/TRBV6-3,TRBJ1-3,CASSYSGRGISGNTIYF
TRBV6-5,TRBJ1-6,CASSKDSNSPLHF
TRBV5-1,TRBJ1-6,CASSAGQNNSPLHF
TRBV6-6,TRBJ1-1,CASSSRTGMSEAFF
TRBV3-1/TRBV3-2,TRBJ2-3,CASSPSTDTQYF
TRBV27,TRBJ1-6,CASSSHRERNSPLHF
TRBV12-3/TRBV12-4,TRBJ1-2,CASSFPGAKGDTF